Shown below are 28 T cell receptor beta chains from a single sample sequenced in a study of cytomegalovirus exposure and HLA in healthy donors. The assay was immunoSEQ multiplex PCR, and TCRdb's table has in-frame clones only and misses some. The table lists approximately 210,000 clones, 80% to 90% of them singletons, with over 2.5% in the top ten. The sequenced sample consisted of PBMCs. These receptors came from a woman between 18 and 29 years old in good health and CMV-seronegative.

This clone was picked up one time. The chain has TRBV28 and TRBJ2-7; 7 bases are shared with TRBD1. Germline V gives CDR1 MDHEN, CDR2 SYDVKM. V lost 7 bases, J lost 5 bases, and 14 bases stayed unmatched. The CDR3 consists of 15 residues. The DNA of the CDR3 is TGTGCCAGCACCACTCTGACAGGGAGAGTGGACGAGCAGTACTTC. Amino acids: CASTTLTGRVDEQYF.

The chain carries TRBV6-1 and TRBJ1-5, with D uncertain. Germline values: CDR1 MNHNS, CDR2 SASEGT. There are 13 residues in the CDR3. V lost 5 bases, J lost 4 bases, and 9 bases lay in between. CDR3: CASSTTENQPQHF. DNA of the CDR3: TGTGCCAGCAGTACCACAGAGAATCAGCCCCAGCATTTT.

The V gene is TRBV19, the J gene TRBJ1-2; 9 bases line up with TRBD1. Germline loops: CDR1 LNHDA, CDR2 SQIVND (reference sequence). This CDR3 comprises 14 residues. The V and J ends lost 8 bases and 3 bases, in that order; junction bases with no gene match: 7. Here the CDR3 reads CASRTGAGDYGYTF. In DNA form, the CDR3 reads TGTGCCAGTCGGACAGGGGCCGGGGACTATGGCTACACCTTC.

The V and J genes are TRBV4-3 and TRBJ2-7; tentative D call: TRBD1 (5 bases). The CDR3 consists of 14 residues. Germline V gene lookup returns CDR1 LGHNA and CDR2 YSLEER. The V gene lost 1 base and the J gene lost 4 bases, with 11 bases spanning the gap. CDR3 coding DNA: TGCGCCAGCAGCCAAGGGCAGGGATTTTACGAGCAGTACTTC. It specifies CASSQGQGFYEQYF.

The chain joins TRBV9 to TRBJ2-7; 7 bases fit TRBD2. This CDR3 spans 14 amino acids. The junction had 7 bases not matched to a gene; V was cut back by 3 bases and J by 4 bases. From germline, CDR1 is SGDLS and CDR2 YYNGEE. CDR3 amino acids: CASSAGLVGYEQYF. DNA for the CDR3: TGTGCCAGCAGCGCAGGACTAGTAGGGTACGAGCAGTACTTC.

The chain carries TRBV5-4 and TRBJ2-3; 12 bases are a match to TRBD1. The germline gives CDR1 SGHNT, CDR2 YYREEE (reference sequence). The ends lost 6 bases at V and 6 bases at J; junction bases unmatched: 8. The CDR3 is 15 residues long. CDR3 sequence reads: CASNRGQGASDTQYF. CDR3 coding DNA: TGTGCCAGCAACCGGGGACAGGGGGCGTCTGATACGCAGTATTTT.

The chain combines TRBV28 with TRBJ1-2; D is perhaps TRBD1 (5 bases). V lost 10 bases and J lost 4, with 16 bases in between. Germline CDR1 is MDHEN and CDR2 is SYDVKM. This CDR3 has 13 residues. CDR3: CATSRTGGYGYTF. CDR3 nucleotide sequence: TGTGCCACGTCCAGAACAGGCGGCTATGGCTACACCTTC.

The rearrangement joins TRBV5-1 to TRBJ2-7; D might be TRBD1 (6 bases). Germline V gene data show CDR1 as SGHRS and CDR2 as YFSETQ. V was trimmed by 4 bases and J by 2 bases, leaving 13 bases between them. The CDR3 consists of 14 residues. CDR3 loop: CASSEGHGAYEQYF. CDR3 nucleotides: TGCGCCAGCAGCGAGGGACACGGGGCCTACGAGCAGTACTTC.

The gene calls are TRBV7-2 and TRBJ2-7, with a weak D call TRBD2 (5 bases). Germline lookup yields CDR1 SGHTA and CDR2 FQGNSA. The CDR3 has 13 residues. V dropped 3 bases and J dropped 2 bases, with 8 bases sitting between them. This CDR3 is CASSLAEAYEQYF. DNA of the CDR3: TGTGCCAGCAGCTTGGCGGAGGCCTACGAGCAGTACTTC.

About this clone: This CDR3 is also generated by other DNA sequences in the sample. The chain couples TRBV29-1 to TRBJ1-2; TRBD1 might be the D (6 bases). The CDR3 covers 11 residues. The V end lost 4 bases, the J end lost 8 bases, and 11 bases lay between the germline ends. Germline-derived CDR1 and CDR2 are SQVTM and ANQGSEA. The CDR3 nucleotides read TGCAGCGTTGCAACAGGGTACGGCTACACCTTC. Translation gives CSVATGYGYTF.

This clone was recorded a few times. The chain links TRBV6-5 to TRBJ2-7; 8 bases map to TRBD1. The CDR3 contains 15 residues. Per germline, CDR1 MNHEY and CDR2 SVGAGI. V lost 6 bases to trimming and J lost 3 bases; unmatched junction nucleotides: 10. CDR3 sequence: CASRVRQGTHYEQYF. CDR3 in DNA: TGTGCCAGCAGAGTACGACAGGGGACCCACTACGAGCAGTACTTC.

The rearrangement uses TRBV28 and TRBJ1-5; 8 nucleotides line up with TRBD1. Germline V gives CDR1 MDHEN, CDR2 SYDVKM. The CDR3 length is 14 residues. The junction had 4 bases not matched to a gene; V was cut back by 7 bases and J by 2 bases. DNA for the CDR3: TGTGCCAGCACGTGGACAGGGCGCAATCAGCCCCAGCATTTT. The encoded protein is CASTWTGRNQPQHF.

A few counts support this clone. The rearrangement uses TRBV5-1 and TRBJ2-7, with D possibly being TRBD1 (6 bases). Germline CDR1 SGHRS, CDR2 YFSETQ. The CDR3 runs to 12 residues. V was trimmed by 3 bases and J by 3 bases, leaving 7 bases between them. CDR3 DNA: TGCGCCAGCAGCTACAGGGTCTACGAGCAGTACTTC. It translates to CASSYRVYEQYF.

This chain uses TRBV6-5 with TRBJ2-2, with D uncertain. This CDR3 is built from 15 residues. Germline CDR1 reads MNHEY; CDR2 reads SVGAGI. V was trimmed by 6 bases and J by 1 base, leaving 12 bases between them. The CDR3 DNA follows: TGTGCCAGCAGCCCCTCGGCAGGGAACACCGGGGAGCTGTTTTTT. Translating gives CASSPSAGNTGELFF.

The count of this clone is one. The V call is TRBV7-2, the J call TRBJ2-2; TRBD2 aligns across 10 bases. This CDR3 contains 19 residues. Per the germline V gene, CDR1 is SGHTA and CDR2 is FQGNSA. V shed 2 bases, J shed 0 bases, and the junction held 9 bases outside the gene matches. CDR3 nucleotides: TGTGCCAGCAGCTTACGATCTAGCGGGGGCTTCGCGAACACCGGGGAGCTGTTTTTT. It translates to CASSLRSSGGFANTGELFF.

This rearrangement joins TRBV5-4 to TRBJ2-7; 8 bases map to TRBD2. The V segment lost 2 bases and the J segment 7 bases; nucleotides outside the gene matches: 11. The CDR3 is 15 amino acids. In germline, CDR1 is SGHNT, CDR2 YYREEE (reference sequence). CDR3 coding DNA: TGTGCCAGCAGCTTTTCCTTAAGCGGGAGAAGGGAGCAGTACTTC. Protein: CASSFSLSGRREQYF.

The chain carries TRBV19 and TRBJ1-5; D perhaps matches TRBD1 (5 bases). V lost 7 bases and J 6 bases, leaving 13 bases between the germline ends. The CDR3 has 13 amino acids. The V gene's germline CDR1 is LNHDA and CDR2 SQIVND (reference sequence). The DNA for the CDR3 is TGTGCCAGTAATCGGCAGGGCCCTCAGCCCCAGCATTTT. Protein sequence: CASNRQGPQPQHF. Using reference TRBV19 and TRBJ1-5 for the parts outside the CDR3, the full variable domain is DGGITQSPKYLFRKEGQNVTLSCEQNLNHDAMYWYRQDPGQGLRLIYYSQIVNDFQKGDIAEGYSVSREKKESFPLTVTSAQKNPTAFYLCASNRQGPQPQHFGDGTRLSIL.

The CDR3 DNA reads as TGTGCCAGCAGTCCGCAGGGGATAGCGCAAGAGACCCAGTACTTC. Residues: CASSPQGIAQETQYF. This chain connects TRBV2 to TRBJ2-5; possible D gene TRBD1, 6 bases. Germline V gene sequence: CDR1 SNHLY, CDR2 FYNNEI. V was shortened by 5 bases and J by 2 bases, with 15 bases between the two germline ends. The CDR3 covers 15 residues.

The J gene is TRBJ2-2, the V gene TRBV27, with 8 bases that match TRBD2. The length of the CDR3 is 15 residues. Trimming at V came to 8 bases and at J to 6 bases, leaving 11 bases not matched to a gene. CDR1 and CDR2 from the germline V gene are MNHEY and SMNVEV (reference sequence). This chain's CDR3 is CASGPFGRGAGELFF. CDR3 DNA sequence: TGTGCCAGCGGCCCGTTCGGGAGGGGGGCCGGGGAGCTGTTTTTT.

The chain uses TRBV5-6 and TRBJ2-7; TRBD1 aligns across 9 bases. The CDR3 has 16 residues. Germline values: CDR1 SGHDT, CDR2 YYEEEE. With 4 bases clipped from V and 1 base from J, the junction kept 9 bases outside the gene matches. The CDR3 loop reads CASSAGGTGYSYEQYF. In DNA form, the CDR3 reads TGTGCCAGCAGCGCCGGCGGGACAGGGTATTCCTACGAGCAGTACTTC.

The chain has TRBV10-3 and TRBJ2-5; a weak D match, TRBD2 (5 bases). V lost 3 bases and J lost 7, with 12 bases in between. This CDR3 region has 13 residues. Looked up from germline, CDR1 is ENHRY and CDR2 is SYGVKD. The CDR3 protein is CAISEARAGTQYF. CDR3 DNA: TGTGCCATCAGTGAAGCGAGGGCAGGGACCCAGTACTTC.

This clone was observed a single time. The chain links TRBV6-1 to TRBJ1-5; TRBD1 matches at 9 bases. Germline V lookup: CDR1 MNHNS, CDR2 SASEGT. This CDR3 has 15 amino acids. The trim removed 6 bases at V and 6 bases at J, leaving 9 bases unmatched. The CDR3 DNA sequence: TGTGCCAGCAGACGAGAACAGGGGGCGGGTCAGCCCCAGCATTTT. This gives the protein CASRREQGAGQPQHF.

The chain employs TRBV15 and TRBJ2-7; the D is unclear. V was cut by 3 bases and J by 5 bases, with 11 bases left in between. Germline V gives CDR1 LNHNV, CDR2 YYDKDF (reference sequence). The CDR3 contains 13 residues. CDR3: CATSRTPPDEQYF. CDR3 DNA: TGTGCCACCAGCAGGACTCCGCCCGACGAGCAGTACTTC.

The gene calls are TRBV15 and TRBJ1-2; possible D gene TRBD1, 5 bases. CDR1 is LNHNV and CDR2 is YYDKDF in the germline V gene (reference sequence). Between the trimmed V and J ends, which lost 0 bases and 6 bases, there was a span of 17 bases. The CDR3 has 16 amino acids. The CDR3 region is CATSRDRGGNYDGYTF. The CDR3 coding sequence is TGTGCCACCAGCAGAGATCGGGGGGGTAACTATGATGGCTACACCTTC.

CDR3 sequence (DNA): TGTGCCAGCAGCACAGGAAAAATAGCGGGAGGCTTCTACGAGCAGTACTTC. Translating it yields CASSTGKIAGGFYEQYF. The genes are TRBV28 and TRBJ2-7; the match to TRBD2 covers 10 bases. The CDR3 runs 17 residues. V lost 6 bases and J lost 3; bases outside the gene matches: 14. The germline CDR1 and CDR2 sequences are MDHEN and SYDVKM.

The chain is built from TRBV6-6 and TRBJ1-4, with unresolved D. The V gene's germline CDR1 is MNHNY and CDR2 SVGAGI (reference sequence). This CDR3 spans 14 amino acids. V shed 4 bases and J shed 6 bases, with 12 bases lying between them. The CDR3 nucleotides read TGTGCCAGCAGTTTCGGGGAGGAGCATGAAAAACTGTTTTTT. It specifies CASSFGEEHEKLFF.

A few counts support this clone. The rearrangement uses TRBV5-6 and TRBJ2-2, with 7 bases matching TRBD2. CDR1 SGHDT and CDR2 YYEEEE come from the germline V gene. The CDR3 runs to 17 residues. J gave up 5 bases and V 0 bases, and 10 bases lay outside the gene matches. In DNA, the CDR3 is TGTGCCAGCAGCTTGGGCCCCACGGGACTAAGGACCGGGGAGCTGTTTTTT. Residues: CASSLGPTGLRTGELFF.

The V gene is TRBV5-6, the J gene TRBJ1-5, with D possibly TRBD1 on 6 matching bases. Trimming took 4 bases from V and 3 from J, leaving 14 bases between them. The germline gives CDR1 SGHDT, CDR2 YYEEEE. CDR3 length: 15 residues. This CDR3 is CASSLRQAPNQPQHF. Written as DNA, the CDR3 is TGTGCCAGCAGCCTCCGACAGGCCCCCAATCAGCCCCAGCATTTT.